This T cell receptor beta chain was retrieved from a study of prognosis after radiotherapy for stage I lung cancer. This clonotype was picked up a small number of times. This CDR3 has 14 amino acids. With 3 bases removed from V and 0 bases from J, the gap between germline ends came to 6 bases. Looked up from germline, CDR1 is MNHNS and CDR2 is SASEGT. The authors amplified TCR beta CDR3 from genomic DNA using two-round multiplex PCR. Primers specific to each TRBV and TRBJ gene were used in first-round PCR. TCRdb re-called the multiplex PCR reads with MiXCR, one entry per CDR3 protein. The profile covers roughly 25,000 distinct CDR3 sequences, with 46% appearing a single time and 15% taken by the ten largest.

The sequence derives from a donor over 45 with non-small cell lung cancer. The sequences come from PBMCs, collected before or after stereotactic body radiation therapy (not recorded which). V is TRBV6-1 and J is TRBJ1-3, with D unresolved. The CDR3 sequence: CASSEVGSGNTIYF. The CDR3 bases are TGTGCCAGCAGTGAGGTGGGCTCTGGAAACACCATATATTTT.